This T cell receptor beta chain appears in the sequencing data of a study of OX40 agonist ivuxolimab in advanced cancers. Across the study: Dosing consisted of intravenous ivuxolimab at 0.01 to 10 mg/kg every 2 weeks.

TCRdb's table, derived via immunoSEQ multiplex PCR, lists solely in-frame clones and lacks some. The table lists around 80,000 clones, about nine tenths of them singletons, with approximately 8% in the top ten. This CDR3 is built from 13 residues. V was cut by 9 bases and J by 5 bases, with 16 bases left in between. Germline CDR1 is MNHEY and CDR2 is SMNVEV (reference sequence). The TCR originated in an adult with an advanced solid tumor such as melanoma, head and neck, liver or kidney cancer. The chain uses TRBV27 and TRBJ1-1; D is unclear. Sequenced here: CD4+ or CD8+ T cells sorted from blood, sampled in a trial of the OX40 agonist ivuxolimab. CDR3 coding DNA: TGTGCCAGTTTGAGGCCCCCGGGGACTGAAGCTTTCTTT. Translating gives CASLRPPGTEAFF.